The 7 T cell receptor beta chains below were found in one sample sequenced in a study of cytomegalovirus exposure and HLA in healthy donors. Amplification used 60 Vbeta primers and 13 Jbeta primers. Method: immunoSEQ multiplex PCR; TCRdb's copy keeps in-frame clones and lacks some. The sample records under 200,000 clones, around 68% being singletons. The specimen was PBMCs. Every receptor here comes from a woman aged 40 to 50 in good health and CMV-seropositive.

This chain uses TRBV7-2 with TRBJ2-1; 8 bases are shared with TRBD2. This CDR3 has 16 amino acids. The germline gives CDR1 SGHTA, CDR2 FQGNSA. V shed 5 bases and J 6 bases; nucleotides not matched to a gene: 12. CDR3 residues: CASSPPGVAGFNEQFF. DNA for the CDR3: TGTGCCAGCAGCCCACCAGGGGTAGCGGGATTCAATGAGCAGTTCTTC.

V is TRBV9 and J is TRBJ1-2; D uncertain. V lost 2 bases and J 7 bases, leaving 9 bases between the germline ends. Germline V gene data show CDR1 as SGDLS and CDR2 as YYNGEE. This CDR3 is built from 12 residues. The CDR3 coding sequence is TGTGCCAGCAGCGTTCTCGAGGGTGGCTACACCTTC. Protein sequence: CASSVLEGGYTF. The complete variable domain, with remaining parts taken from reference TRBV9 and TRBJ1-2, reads DSGVTQTPKHLITATGQRVTLRCSPRSGDLSVYWYQQSLDQGLQFLIQYYNGEERAKGNILERFSAQQFPDLHSELNLSSLELGDSALYFCASSVLEGGYTFGSGTRLTVV.

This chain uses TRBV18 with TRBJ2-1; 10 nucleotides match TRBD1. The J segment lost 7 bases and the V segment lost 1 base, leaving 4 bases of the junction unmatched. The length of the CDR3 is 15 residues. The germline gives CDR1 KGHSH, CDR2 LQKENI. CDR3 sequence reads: CASSPRTGGKNEQFF. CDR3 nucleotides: TGTGCCAGCTCACCACGGACAGGGGGGAAGAATGAGCAGTTCTTC.

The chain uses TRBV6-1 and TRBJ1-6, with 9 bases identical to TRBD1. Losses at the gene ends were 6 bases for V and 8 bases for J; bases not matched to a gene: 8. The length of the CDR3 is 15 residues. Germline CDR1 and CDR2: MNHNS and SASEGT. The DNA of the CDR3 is TGTGCCAGCAGGGGACAGGGAAGTGCCTATTCACCCCTCCACTTT. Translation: CASRGQGSAYSPLHF.

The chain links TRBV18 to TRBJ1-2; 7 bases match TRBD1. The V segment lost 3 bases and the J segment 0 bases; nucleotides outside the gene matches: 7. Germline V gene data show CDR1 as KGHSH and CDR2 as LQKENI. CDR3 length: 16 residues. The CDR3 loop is CASSPSGQPANYGYTF. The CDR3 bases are TGTGCCAGCTCACCCTCGGGACAGCCAGCTAACTATGGCTACACCTTC.

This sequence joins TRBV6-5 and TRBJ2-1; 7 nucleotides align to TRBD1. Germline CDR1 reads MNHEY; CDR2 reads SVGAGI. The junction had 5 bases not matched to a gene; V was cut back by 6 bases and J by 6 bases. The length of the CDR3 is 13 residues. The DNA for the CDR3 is TGTGCCAGCAGGCGAACAGGGGTCAATGAGCAGTTCTTC. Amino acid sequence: CASRRTGVNEQFF.

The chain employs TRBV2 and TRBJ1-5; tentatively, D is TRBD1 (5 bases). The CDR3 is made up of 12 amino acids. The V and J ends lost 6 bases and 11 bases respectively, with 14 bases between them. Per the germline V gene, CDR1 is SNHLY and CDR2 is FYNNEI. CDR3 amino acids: CASSPDGGSQHF. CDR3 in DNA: TGTGCCAGCAGCCCGGACGGGGGTTCCCAGCATTTT.